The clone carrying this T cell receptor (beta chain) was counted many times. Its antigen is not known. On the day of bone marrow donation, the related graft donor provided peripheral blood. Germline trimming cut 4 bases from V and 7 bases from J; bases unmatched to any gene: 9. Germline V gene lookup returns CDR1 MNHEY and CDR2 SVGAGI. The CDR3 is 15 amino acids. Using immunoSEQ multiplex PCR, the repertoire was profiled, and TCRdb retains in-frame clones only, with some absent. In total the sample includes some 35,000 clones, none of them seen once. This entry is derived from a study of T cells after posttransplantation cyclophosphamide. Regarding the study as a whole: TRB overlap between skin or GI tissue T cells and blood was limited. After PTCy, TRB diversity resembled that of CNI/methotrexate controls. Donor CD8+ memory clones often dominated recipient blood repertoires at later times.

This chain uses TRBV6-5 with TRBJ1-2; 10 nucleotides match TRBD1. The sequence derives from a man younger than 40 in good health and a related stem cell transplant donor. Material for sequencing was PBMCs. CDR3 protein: CASSSLDRGLGGYTF. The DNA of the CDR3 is TGTGCCAGCAGTTCCCTCGACAGGGGGCTGGGTGGCTACACCTTC.